Below, 12 T cell receptor beta chains from the same sample are listed, as sequenced in a study of read filtering for tumor transcriptome and immune sequencing. This library used roughly 370 ng RNA and molecular barcoded adaptors spanning alpha/delta and beta/gamma chains. Each CDR3 protein is one row after TCRdb ran MiXCR on the reads. The repertoire has about 40,000 distinct CDR3 sequences, approximately 14% of them found once; the top ten carry 25% to 30%. Sequencing input: a population of CD138-negative cells sorted from bone marrow. All receptors come from a donor aged 40 or older with multiple myeloma.

This clonotype showed up many times. V usage is TRBV5-1 and J usage is TRBJ2-6; weak D call: TRBD2 (6 bases). Germline V gene sequence: CDR1 SGHRS, CDR2 YFSETQ. The CDR3 loop spans 16 amino acids. With 2 bases removed from V and 0 bases from J, the gap between germline ends came to 9 bases. The DNA for the CDR3 is TGCGCCAGCAGCTTCGGAGGGAGCTCTGGGGCCAACGTCCTGACTTTC. Protein: CASSFGGSSGANVLTF.

This clonotype was recorded many times. The rearrangement links TRBV7-2 to TRBJ2-2, with TRBD2 as a possible D gene (7 bases). CDR1 is SGHTA and CDR2 is FQGNSA in the germline V gene. This CDR3 has 17 residues. Trimming removed 2 bases at V and 9 bases at J, with 22 bases between. The CDR3 DNA follows: TGTGCCAGCAGCTTATCGCCCAGCACGTCGGGGGGCCGGGAGCTGTTTTTT. Its protein is CASSLSPSTSGGRELFF.

Note on this clonotype: This may arise from a read error, as a much more abundant clone is one base away. The rearrangement joins TRBV29-1 to TRBJ1-1, with D possibly being TRBD1 (5 bases). The CDR3 extends over 11 amino acids. CDR1 is SQVTM, CDR2 ANQGSEA, per germline. Trimming shortened V by 4 bases and J by 9 bases, and 12 bases separated the two germline ends. The CDR3 is CSVGRQSKAFF. CDR3 bases: TGCAGCGTTGGGAGACAGTCTAAAGCTTTCTTT.

In its sample, this clonotype was seen many times. The rearrangement uses TRBV7-2 and TRBJ2-3; no definite D call. The ends were cut back, 4 bases at V and 2 bases at J, with 4 bases in the middle. The length of the CDR3 is 12 residues. CDR1 and CDR2 (germline): SGHTA, FQGNSA. This CDR3 is CASSSNTDTQYF. The CDR3 DNA is TGTGCCAGCAGCTCTAACACAGATACGCAGTATTTT.

This clonotype was picked up many times. This rearrangement joins TRBV30 to TRBJ2-3; D is possibly TRBD2 (5 bases). CDR1 and CDR2 from the germline V gene are GTSNPN and SVGIG (reference sequence). Deletions cut 3 bases from V and 1 base from J, with 14 bases between. This CDR3 spans 15 amino acids. The CDR3 coding sequence is TGTGCCTGGAGCTCAGAGGGAGCGGGCACAGATACGCAGTATTTT. It is translated as CAWSSEGAGTDTQYF.

This clonotype turned up a few times. The rearrangement links TRBV7-2 to TRBJ1-3, with TRBD1 matching 7 bases. Germline V CDR1 and CDR2: SGHTA, FQGNSA. The CDR3 loop spans 14 amino acids. J gave up 8 bases and V 4 bases, and 8 bases lay outside the gene matches. The DNA for the CDR3 is TGTGCCAGCAGCTCGGGACAGCAGGCGGACACCATATATTTT. This translates into CASSSGQQADTIYF.

This clonotype was seen at least ten times. The J gene is TRBJ1-1, the V gene TRBV29-1; possibly TRBD1 for D (5 bases). The length of the CDR3 is 12 residues. The germline V gene encodes CDR1 SQVTM and CDR2 ANQGSEA. V shed 4 bases and J shed 10 bases, with 16 bases lying between them. CDR3 sequence: CSVAGGIDRAFF. The CDR3 DNA reads TGCAGCGTTGCCGGGGGTATAGATAGAGCTTTCTTT.

This clonotype was seen at least ten times. The chain joins TRBV27 to TRBJ2-1, with a possible D match to TRBD1 (5 bases). The CDR3 runs to 12 residues. Germline V gene lookup returns CDR1 MNHEY and CDR2 SMNVEV (reference sequence). The V end was cut by 5 bases, the J end by 8 bases, with 10 bases between. The CDR3 spells CASSDGRDEQFF. The CDR3 bases are TGTGCCAGCAGTGACGGCAGGGATGAGCAGTTCTTC.

This clonotype was observed many times. The genes are TRBV27 and TRBJ2-5, with D possibly being TRBD1 (5 bases). CDR1 MNHEY and CDR2 SMNVEV come from the germline V gene (reference sequence). The CDR3 sequence is 15 residues long. The V gene lost 5 bases and the J gene lost 5 bases, with 18 bases spanning the gap. The CDR3 protein is CASSKTQGSRETQYF. DNA of the CDR3: TGTGCCAGCAGTAAAACTCAGGGAAGTAGGGAGACCCAGTACTTC.

This clonotype was counted at least ten times. V and J are TRBV7-3 and TRBJ2-1; the match to TRBD1 covers 7 bases. V was pared by 2 bases and J by 0 bases, with 1 base of the junction left unmatched. This CDR3 region has 15 residues. Per the germline V gene, CDR1 is SGHTA and CDR2 is FQGTGA. CDR3 in DNA: TGTGCCAGCAGCTTAGGGGACAGCTCCTACAATGAGCAGTTCTTC. Translated, it gives CASSLGDSSYNEQFF.

V is TRBV2 and J is TRBJ2-3, with 7 bases that match TRBD2. The germline V gene has CDR1 SNHLY and CDR2 FYNNEI. The CDR3 contains 14 residues. After removal of 6 bases from V and 2 bases from J, the junction contained 5 bases not matched to a gene. Here the CDR3 reads CASRLAEPTDTQYF. CDR3 sequence (DNA): TGTGCCAGCAGGCTAGCGGAACCCACAGATACGCAGTATTTT.

This clonotype has a count of ten or more. The CDR3 here is CASAIMGTGAYEQYF. In DNA, the CDR3 is TGTGCCAGCGCAATCATGGGGACAGGGGCTTACGAGCAGTACTTC. The chain has TRBV7-2 and TRBJ2-7; 10 positions match TRBD1. Germline CDR1 reads SGHTA; CDR2 reads FQGNSA. The V segment lost 8 bases and the J segment 4 bases; nucleotides outside the gene matches: 11. CDR3 length: 15 amino acids.